This section outlines one T cell receptor (beta chain) sequence together with its context. What it binds is unknown. This record comes from a study of CD8 T cells in ankylosing spondylitis. Trimming left V 2 bases short and J 3 bases short, with 12 bases between. Germline values: CDR1 SGHRS, CDR2 YFSETQ. There are 14 residues in the CDR3. It was by quantitative 5'-RACE with molecular barcodes that TCR beta libraries were made. TCRdb re-derived calls from the 5' RACE reads in MiXCR, one entry per CDR3 protein. The sample has roughly 240,000 distinct CDR3 sequences; approximately 30% are singletons. Overall study findings and caveats: Clones linked with disease were CD8+ and fairly uncommon in the peripheral blood. Ankylosing spondylitis blood appeared to carry a characteristic TCR beta motif of roughly eight highly homologous variants. The clones that were linked to disease were reported to be significantly enriched in matched synovial fluid samples from ankylosing spondylitis patients.

This receptor was identified in a male donor with ankylosing spondylitis or in good health (not recorded which). Sequenced: blood, either unsorted or a sorted T cell fraction (not recorded which). This chain uses TRBV5-1 with TRBJ2-7; weak D call: TRBD1 (6 bases). The CDR3 loop is CASSFAPGDYEQYF. The CDR3 nucleotides are TGCGCCAGCAGCTTCGCACCAGGGGACTACGAGCAGTACTTC. Based on the CDR3 plus reference TRBV5-1 and TRBJ2-7, the full variable domain is KAGVTQTPRYLIKTRGQQVTLSCSPISGHRSVSWYQQTPGQGLQFLFEYFSETQRNKGNFPGRFSGRQFSNSRSEMNVSTLELGDSALYLCASSFAPGDYEQYFGPGTRLTVT.